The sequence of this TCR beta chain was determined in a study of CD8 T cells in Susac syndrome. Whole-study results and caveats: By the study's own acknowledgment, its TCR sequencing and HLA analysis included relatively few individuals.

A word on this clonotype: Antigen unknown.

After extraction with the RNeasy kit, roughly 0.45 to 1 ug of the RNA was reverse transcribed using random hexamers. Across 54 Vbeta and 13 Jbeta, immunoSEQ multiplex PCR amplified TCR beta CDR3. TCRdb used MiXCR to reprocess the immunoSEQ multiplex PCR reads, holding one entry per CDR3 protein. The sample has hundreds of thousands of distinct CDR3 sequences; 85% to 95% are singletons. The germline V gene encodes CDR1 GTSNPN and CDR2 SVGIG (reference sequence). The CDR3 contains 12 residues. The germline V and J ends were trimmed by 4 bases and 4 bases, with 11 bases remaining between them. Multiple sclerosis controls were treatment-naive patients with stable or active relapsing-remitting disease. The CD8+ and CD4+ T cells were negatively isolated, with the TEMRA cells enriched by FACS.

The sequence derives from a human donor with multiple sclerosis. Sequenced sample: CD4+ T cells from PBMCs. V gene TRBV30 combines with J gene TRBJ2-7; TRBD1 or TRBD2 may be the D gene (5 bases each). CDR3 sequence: CAWKGEQYEQYF. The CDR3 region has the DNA TGTGCCTGGAAAGGGGAGCAGTACGAGCAGTACTTC.